This entry features one T cell receptor beta chain sequence. Its antigen is unidentified. CDR1 is SGHDN and CDR2 is FVKESK in the germline V gene. This CDR3 region has 15 residues. V was pared by 6 bases and J by 0 bases, with 11 bases between. In the PCR, 60 Vbeta and 13 Jbeta primers were used. The repertoire was sequenced with immunoSEQ multiplex PCR; TCRdb's copy has only in-frame clones and lacks some. The sample shows some 110,000 clones, approximately 80% of them seen only once. This sample stems from a study of cytomegalovirus exposure and HLA in healthy donors. General study results and limits: A later analysis reportedly found that, within productive TCRs, an Asian-associated ancestry cluster had fewer N-insertions than the mean observed across the roughly 700 donors. Previously analyzed data showed that most TCR beta V segments were productive at a frequency of about 87% or about 30%.

The sequence came from a man in his thirties or forties in good health and CMV-seropositive. The material sequenced was PBMCs. The rearrangement links TRBV14 to TRBJ2-2; weak D call: TRBD2 (6 bases). The CDR3 DNA follows: TGTGCCAGCAGTCGGACTAACTCGAACACCGGGGAGCTGTTTTTT. Encoded protein: CASSRTNSNTGELFF. Looking up the rest from reference TRBV14 and TRBJ2-2 gives the full variable domain: EAGVTQFPSHSVIEKGQTVTLRCDPISGHDNLYWYRRVMGKEIKFLLHFVKESKQDESGMPNNRFLAERTGGTYSTLKVQPAELEDSGVYFCASSRTNSNTGELFFGEGSRLTVL.